This T cell receptor (beta chain) originates from a study of shared clonotypes between healthy human individuals (dated by TCRdb to about 2020). About the study as a whole: The cohort included a few men and a couple of women between 18 and 49 years of age. For each donor, CD4 naive and CD4 memory were each given three plates, CD8 naive was given two plates, and CD8 memory was given one plate. To estimate repertoire size and how much clonotype sharing occurs between individuals, the study deeply sequenced the blood TCR repertoires of roughly 5 healthy adults. Libraries were prepared and TCR repertoires were sequenced by different laboratories using diverse techniques, in order to increase sequencing depth and limit assay-specific biases. Leukapheresis yielded between about 0.94 and 9.5 billion PBMCs per donor. The paper as a whole reports these results and caveats: Across four donors, approximately 5% of naive CD4, around 3.5% of naive CD8, approximately 2.5% of memory CD4, and approximately 0.42% of memory CD8 clonotypes were shared. Pairwise subsampling indicated that sequencing depth was expected to affect the degree of clonotype sharing among donors. Larger estimated clonotype richness was generally found for naive subsets than for memory subsets. Only blood was sampled, and tissue TCR repertoires likely differ from those in blood. Because the study included a small number of donors, the genetic and exposure-history diversity represented was limited. Even with the large sequencing depth, rarefaction of the sorted-subset datasets indicated that sequencing was incomplete. Compared with non-shared clonotypes, clonotypes shared by all four sorted-subset donors had higher generation probabilities.

The donors were healthy, HIV-negative adults who had no recently reported acute infections or vaccinations. All donors were Caucasian adults living in Nashville, Tennessee, USA. Magnetic negative selection was used to enrich CD4+ T cells, after which naive cells were positively selected on CD45RA and the negative fraction became the memory subset. Blood was collected by leukapheresis, and PBMCs were isolated by Ficoll-Histopaque density gradient centrifugation and then cryopreserved in liquid nitrogen vapor phase. Purity and quantity of every magnetically sorted T cell population were checked by analytical flow cytometry. From each sorted fraction, genomic DNA was isolated and quantified by UV absorbance on a Nanodrop 2000c. The CDR3 starts with the cysteine, ends with the phenylalanine, and has 13 residues. Only CDR3 DNA is held: 39 bases, read in frame from base 1. A distance of 2 bases separates the germline ends of V and J, which lose 2 bases and 0 bases respectively. The germline V gene (reference sequence) sets CDR1 to SEHNR and CDR2 to FQNEAQ.

TCR CDR3 regions were amplified from genomic DNA by multiplex PCR using the deep immunoSEQ assay. For each cell subset, the extracted genomic DNA was distributed evenly across all wells of several immunoSEQ 96-well plates, and each plate served as one replicate. For sorted subsets, each replicate PCR was loaded with around 220 ng genomic DNA, equivalent to 30,000 or so T cell genomes. Purified libraries were quantified with a Qubit 3.0 fluorometer, sized on a Bioanalyzer 2100, and re-quantified with the KAPA Library Quantification kit. Every immunoSEQ 96-well plate was sequenced on a separate single-read 150-cycle Illumina NextSeq 550 flow cell. The published analysis was carried out like this. The immunoSEQ output contained only junctional sequences without quality scores, so filtering could not match that applied to full-length reads. To assign V/J genes and CDR3, sequences were annotated using PyIR, a Python wrapper for IgBLAST v1.9, with IMGT germline references. Reads were removed for weak V/J assignments (E-value above 1e-6), missing CDR3, stop codons, out-of-frame junctions, or ambiguous translated residues. A V3J clonotype was defined by an identical inferred V gene, J gene, and CDR3 amino acid sequence. The percentage overlap between two repertoires was calculated by dividing the number of shared unique clonotypes by the size of the smaller repertoire. Repertoire richness was assessed with RTK rarefaction, the Chao1 estimator, and Recon v2.1 estimates of unobserved clonotypes. OLGA was used to compute generation probabilities for all TCRbeta clonotypes that the gDNA method yielded from several donors. TCRdb provides this immuneACCESS table in a form limited to in-frame rearrangements. Some clones are lacking; in checked studies, under half of them reflect an unresolved V gene, and why the rest are absent is not known. The DNA gave D and trimming, while V, J and clone size come from that table. A total of about 1.1 million clones appear in this sample, 60% to 85% of them only once. The ten most abundant clones make up 0.85% to 1% of the sample.

A remark on this clone: What this receptor recognizes is not known. Base qualities are not recorded, but no much larger clone differs from it by a single base.

Recombination joined TRBV7-9 with TRBJ1-5, with the identity of the D gene unclear. The sequencing sample was made of memory CD4+ T cells from PBMCs. The cell subset or site label, as the study defines it: CD45RA-negative fraction. The TCR sequence derives from a man aged 18 to 29 in good health. Some clones in this sample may be carry-over from other donors' samples. The CDR3 here reads CASSLTSNQPQHF. In nucleotide form, the sequence is TGTGCCAGCAGCTTAACTAGCAATCAGCCCCAGCATTTT.